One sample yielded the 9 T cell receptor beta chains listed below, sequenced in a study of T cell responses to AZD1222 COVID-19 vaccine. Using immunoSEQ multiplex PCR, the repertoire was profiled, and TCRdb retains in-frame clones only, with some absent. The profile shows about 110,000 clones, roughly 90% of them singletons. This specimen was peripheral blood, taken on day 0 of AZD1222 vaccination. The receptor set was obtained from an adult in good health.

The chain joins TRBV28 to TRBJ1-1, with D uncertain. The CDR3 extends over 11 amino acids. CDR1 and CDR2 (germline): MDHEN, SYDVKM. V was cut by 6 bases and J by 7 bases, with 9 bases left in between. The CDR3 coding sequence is TGTGCCAGCAGCGGAGAGAGTGAAGCTTTCTTT. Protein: CASSGESEAFF.

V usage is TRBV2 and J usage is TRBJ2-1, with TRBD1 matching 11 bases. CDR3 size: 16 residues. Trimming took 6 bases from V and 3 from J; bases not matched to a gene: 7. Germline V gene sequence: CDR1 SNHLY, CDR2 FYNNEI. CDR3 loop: CASSPGGTGGYNEQFF. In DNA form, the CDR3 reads TGTGCCAGCAGCCCCGGAGGGACAGGGGGCTACAATGAGCAGTTCTTC.

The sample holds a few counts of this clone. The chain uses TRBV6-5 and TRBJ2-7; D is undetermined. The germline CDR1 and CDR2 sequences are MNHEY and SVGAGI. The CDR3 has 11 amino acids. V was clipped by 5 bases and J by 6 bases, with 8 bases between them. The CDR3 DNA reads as TGTGCCAGCAGTAAGGGCGGCGAGCAGTACTTC. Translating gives CASSKGGEQYF.

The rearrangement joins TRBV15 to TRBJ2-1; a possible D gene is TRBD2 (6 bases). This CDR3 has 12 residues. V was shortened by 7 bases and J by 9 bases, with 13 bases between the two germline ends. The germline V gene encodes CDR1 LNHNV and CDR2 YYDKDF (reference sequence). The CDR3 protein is CATNRLESEQFF. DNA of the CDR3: TGTGCCACCAACCGACTAGAAAGTGAGCAGTTCTTC.

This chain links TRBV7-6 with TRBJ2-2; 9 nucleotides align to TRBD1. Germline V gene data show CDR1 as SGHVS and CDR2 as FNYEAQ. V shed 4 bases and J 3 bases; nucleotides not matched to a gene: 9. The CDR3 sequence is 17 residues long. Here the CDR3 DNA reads TGTGCCAGCAGCTGGGGACAGGGTTTCGGAGACACCGGGGAGCTGTTTTTT. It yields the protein CASSWGQGFGDTGELFF.

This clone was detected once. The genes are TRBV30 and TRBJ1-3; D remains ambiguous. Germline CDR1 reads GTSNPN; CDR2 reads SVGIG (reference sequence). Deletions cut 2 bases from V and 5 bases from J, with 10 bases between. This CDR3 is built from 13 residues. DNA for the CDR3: TGTGCCTGGAGTCTCACCCAAAGAAACACCATATATTTT. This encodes CAWSLTQRNTIYF.

The CDR3 DNA reads TGTGCCAGCAGACAGGGTAATCAGCCCCAGCATTTT. Protein: CASRQGNQPQHF. The J gene is TRBJ1-5, the V gene TRBV3-1 (or the pseudogene TRBV3-2); D perhaps matches TRBD1 (6 bases). With 6 bases removed from V and 4 bases from J, the gap between germline ends came to 7 bases. Germline loops: CDR1 LGHDT, CDR2 YNNKEL (reference sequence). CDR3 length equals 12 residues.

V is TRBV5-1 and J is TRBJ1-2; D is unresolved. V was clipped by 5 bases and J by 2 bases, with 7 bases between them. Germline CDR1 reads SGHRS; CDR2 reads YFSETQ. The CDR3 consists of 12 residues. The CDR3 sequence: CASRISNYGYTF. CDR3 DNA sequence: TGCGCCAGCAGGATATCCAACTATGGCTACACCTTC.

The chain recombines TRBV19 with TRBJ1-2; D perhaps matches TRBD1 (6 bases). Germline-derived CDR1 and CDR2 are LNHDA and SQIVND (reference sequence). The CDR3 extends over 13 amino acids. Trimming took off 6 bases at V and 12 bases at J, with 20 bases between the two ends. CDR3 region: CASSTQGRVDHTF. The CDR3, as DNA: TGTGCCAGTAGCACCCAGGGGAGGGTGGATCACACCTTC.